This entry lists 10 T cell receptor beta chains sequenced from one sample in a study of blood T cell repertoires in COVID-19. The repertoire was sequenced with immunoSEQ multiplex PCR; TCRdb's copy has only in-frame clones and lacks some. This sample has over 250,000 clones; roughly 91% occur once, and the top ten carry roughly 1.9%. The sequencing input was PBMCs or T cells enriched from blood (not recorded which). Receptor source: an older woman who had recovered from COVID-19.

This chain links TRBV7-2 with TRBJ1-3; 8 positions agree with TRBD1. Germline CDR1 and CDR2: SGHTA and FQGNSA. CDR3 length: 16 residues. The V and J ends lost 4 bases and 3 bases, in that order; junction bases with no gene match: 8. The CDR3 sequence: CASSWLLTGDGNTIYF. Here the CDR3 DNA reads TGTGCCAGCAGCTGGCTCCTGACAGGGGATGGAAACACCATATATTTT.

This clone was observed once. The rearrangement links TRBV9 to TRBJ2-1, with a tentative D call TRBD2 (5 bases). This CDR3 contains 15 residues. V was trimmed by 0 bases and J by 3 bases, leaving 10 bases between them. Germline V gene lookup returns CDR1 SGDLS and CDR2 YYNGEE. The CDR3 region is CASSVEGRDYNEQFF. In nucleotides, the CDR3 is TGTGCCAGCAGCGTAGAGGGCCGGGACTACAATGAGCAGTTCTTC.

The chain recombines TRBV28 with TRBJ2-1, with 8 bases matching TRBD2. The CDR3 contains 15 residues. Per germline, CDR1 MDHEN and CDR2 SYDVKM. The V gene end was trimmed by 7 bases and the J gene end by 6 bases; junction bases not matched to a gene: 11. CDR3 residues: CASTNSGGPTNEQFF. The CDR3 DNA sequence: TGTGCCAGCACCAACTCGGGAGGGCCGACCAATGAGCAGTTCTTC.

The CDR3 region is CASSLVGGAVAFF. The CDR3 DNA reads TGCGCCAGCAGCTTGGTTGGGGGCGCGGTAGCTTTCTTT. This chain connects TRBV5-1 to TRBJ1-1; TRBD1 is a possible D gene (6 bases). The germline V gene encodes CDR1 SGHRS and CDR2 YFSETQ. Trimming removed 0 bases at V and 10 bases at J, with 13 bases between. This CDR3 region has 13 residues. The full variable domain, with the rest looked up from reference TRBV5-1 and TRBJ1-1, is KAGVTQTPRYLIKTRGQQVTLSCSPISGHRSVSWYQQTPGQGLQFLFEYFSETQRNKGNFPGRFSGRQFSNSRSEMNVSTLELGDSALYLCASSLVGGAVAFFGQGTRLTVV.

This chain joins TRBV7-6 and TRBJ1-2; no definite D call. This CDR3 comprises 13 residues. V lost 3 bases and J 1 base, leaving 6 bases between the germline ends. Germline CDR1 reads SGHVS; CDR2 reads FNYEAQ. CDR3 sequence reads: CASSFGGNYGYTF. CDR3 DNA: TGTGCCAGCAGCTTCGGCGGTAACTATGGCTACACCTTC.

This clone was detected once. The chain links TRBV19 to TRBJ2-6; D is undetermined. Germline assignment: CDR1 LNHDA and CDR2 SQIVND (reference sequence). V was shortened by 3 bases and J by 1 base, with 13 bases between the two germline ends. This CDR3 is built from 17 residues. CDR3 loop: CASSINSRPSGANVLTF. The CDR3, as DNA: TGTGCCAGTAGTATTAACAGCCGTCCATCTGGGGCCAACGTCCTGACTTTC.

This chain uses TRBV6-5 with TRBJ1-1; TRBD1 matches at 8 bases. Germline assignment: CDR1 MNHEY and CDR2 SVGAGI. The CDR3 contains 14 residues. J lost 5 bases, V lost 6 bases, and 8 bases had no gene match. CDR3 nucleotide sequence: TGTGCCAGCAGACCTGGACAGGGAGGGACTGAAGCTTTCTTT. Translation: CASRPGQGGTEAFF.

J is TRBJ1-2 and V is TRBV19, with 9 bases that match TRBD1. V gave up 5 bases and J gave up 6 bases; unmatched junction bases: 7. CDR3 length: 14 amino acids. Germline V lookup: CDR1 LNHDA, CDR2 SQIVND (reference sequence). This CDR3 reads CASSAGTGFHGYTF. CDR3 in DNA: TGTGCCAGTAGTGCCGGGACAGGGTTTCATGGCTACACCTTC.

This chain connects TRBV12-3 or TRBV12-4 to TRBJ1-5, with D possibly TRBD1 on 5 matching bases. V lost 6 bases, J lost 5 bases, and 8 bases lay in between. This CDR3 has 12 residues. CDR3: CASSDSYQPQHF. The CDR3 DNA reads as TGTGCCAGCAGCGACAGTTATCAGCCCCAGCATTTT.

This clone showed up just once. The chain has TRBV4-2 and TRBJ2-5; 7 bases are shared with TRBD2. Per germline, CDR1 LGHNA and CDR2 YNFKEQ. The CDR3 is 16 amino acids. V lost 1 base to trimming and J lost 1 base; unmatched junction nucleotides: 6. CDR3 nucleotide sequence: TGTGCCAGCAGCCAAGCCCGATCTAGCGGCCAAGAGACCCAGTACTTC. As protein: CASSQARSSGQETQYF.